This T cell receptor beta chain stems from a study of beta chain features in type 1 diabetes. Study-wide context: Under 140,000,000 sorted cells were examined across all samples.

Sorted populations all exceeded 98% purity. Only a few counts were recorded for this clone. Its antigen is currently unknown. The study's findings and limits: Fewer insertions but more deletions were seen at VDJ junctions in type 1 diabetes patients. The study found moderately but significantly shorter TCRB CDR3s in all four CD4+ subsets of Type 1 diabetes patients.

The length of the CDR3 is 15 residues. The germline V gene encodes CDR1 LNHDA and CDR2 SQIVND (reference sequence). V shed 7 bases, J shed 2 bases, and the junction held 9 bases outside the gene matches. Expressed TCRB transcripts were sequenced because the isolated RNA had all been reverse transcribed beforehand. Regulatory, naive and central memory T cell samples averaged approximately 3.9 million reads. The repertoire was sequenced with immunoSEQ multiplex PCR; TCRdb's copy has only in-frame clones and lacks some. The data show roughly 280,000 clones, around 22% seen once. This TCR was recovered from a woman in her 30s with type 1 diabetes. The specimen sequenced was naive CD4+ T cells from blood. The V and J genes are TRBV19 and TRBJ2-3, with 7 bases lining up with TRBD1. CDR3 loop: CASKKDRLITDTQYF. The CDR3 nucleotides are TGTGCCAGTAAGAAGGACAGGCTTATCACAGATACGCAGTATTTT. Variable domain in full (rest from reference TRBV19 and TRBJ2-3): DGGITQSPKYLFRKEGQNVTLSCEQNLNHDAMYWYRQDPGQGLRLIYYSQIVNDFQKGDIAEGYSVSREKKESFPLTVTSAQKNPTAFYLCASKKDRLITDTQYFGPGTRLTVL.